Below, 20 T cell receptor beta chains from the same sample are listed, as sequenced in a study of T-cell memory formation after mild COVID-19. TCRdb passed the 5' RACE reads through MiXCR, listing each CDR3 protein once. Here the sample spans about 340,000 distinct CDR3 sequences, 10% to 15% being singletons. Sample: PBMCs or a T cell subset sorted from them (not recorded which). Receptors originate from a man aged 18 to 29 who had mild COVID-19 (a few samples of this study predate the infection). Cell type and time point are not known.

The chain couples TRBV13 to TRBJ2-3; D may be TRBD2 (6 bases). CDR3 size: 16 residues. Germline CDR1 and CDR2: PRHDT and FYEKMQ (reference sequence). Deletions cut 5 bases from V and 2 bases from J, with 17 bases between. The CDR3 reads CASSKGSGVLTDTQYF. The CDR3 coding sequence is TGTGCCAGCAGCAAAGGGTCGGGGGTCCTCACAGATACGCAGTATTTT. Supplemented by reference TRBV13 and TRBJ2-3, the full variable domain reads AAGVIQSPRHLIKEKRETATLKCYPIPRHDTVYWYQQGPGQDPQFLISFYEKMQSDKGSIPDRFSAQQFSDYHSELNMSSLELGDSALYFCASSKGSGVLTDTQYFGPGTRLTVL.

Written as DNA, the CDR3 is TGTGCCAGCAGTAGGACAGGGCATCAGCCCCAGCATTTT. Translated: CASSRTGHQPQHF. The rearrangement links TRBV6-2 or TRBV6-3 to TRBJ1-5, with 8 bases that match TRBD1. J lost 5 bases, V lost 5 bases, and 2 bases had no gene match. CDR3 length equals 13 residues. Germline-derived CDR1 and CDR2 are MNHEY and SVGEGT.

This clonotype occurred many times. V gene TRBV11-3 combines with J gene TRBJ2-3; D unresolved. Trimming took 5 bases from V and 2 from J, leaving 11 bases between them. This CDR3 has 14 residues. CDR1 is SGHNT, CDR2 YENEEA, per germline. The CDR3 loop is CASSQNSHTDTQYF. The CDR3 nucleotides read TGTGCCAGCAGCCAGAACAGTCACACAGATACGCAGTATTTT.

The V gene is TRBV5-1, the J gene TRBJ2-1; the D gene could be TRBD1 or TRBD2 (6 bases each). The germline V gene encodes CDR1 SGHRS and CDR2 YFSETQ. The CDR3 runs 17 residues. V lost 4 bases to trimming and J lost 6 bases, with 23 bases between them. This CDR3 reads CASSRQRGTPLANEQFF. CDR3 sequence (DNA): TGCGCCAGCAGCCGTCAACGCGGGACACCTTTGGCCAATGAGCAGTTCTTC.

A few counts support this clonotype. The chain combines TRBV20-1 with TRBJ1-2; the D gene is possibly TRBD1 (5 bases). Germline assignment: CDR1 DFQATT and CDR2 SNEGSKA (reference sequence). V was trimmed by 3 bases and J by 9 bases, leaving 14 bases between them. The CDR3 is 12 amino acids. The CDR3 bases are TGCAGTGCTAGCGAGCAGGGCCAGAGCTACACCTTC. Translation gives CSASEQGQSYTF.

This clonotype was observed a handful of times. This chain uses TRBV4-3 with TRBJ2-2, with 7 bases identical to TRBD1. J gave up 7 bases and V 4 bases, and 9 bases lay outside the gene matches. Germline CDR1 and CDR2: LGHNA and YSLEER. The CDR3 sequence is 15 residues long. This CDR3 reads CASSRIGQVSGELFF. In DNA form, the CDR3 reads TGCGCCAGCAGCCGCATTGGACAGGTCAGCGGGGAGCTGTTTTTT.

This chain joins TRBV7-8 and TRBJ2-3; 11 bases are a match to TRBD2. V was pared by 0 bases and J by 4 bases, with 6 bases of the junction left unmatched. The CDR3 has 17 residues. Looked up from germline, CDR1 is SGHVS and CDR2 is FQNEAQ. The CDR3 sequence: CASSLAQLAGAADTQYF. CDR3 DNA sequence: TGTGCCAGCAGCTTAGCGCAACTAGCGGGGGCGGCAGATACGCAGTATTTT.

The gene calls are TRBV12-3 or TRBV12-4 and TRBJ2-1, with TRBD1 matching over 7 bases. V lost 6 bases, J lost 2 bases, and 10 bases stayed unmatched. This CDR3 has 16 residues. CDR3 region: CASRPTGELTYNEQFF. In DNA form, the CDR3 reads TGTGCCAGCAGGCCTACAGGGGAATTAACCTACAATGAGCAGTTCTTC.

DNA for the CDR3: TGCGCCAGCAGCTTGGCACAGGAGATAGTCTACGAGCAGTACTTC. Translated, it gives CASSLAQEIVYEQYF. The rearrangement uses TRBV5-1 and TRBJ2-7, with a weak D call TRBD1 (5 bases). The CDR3 runs to 15 residues. From germline, CDR1 is SGHRS and CDR2 YFSETQ. The ends were cut back, 0 bases at V and 3 bases at J, with 13 bases in the middle.

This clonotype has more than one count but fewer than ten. In DNA form, the CDR3 reads TGCAGCGTGCGAGGGGCGAACACCGGGGAGCTGTTTTTT. As protein: CSVRGANTGELFF. The V and J genes are TRBV29-1 and TRBJ2-2, with D possibly being TRBD1 or TRBD2 (5 bases each). The CDR3 consists of 13 residues. The germline CDR1 and CDR2 sequences are SQVTM and ANQGSEA. Deletions cut 6 bases from V and 0 bases from J, with 8 bases between.

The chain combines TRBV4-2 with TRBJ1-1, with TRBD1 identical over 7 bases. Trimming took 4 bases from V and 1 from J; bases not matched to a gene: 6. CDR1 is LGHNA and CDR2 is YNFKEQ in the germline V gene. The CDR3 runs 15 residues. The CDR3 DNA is TGTGCCAGCAGCCGGGAACAGGGGCAGAACACTGAAGCTTTCTTT. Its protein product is CASSREQGQNTEAFF.

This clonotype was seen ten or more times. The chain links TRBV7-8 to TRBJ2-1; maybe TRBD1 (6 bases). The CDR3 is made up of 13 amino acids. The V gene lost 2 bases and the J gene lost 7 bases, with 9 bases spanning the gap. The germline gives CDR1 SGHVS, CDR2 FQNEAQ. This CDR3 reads CASSLQGWNEQFF. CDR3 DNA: TGTGCCAGCAGCTTACAGGGGTGGAATGAGCAGTTCTTC.

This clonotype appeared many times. The chain's CDR3 is CASLFSGGYTDTQYF. CDR3 coding DNA: TGTGCTAGTCTTTTTAGCGGGGGGTATACAGATACGCAGTATTTT. The rearrangement uses TRBV12-5 and TRBJ2-3, with 10 bases that match TRBD2. CDR3 length: 15 residues. After removal of 8 bases from V and 3 bases from J, the junction contained 8 bases not matched to a gene. Per the germline V gene, CDR1 is LGHNT and CDR2 is FRNRAP.

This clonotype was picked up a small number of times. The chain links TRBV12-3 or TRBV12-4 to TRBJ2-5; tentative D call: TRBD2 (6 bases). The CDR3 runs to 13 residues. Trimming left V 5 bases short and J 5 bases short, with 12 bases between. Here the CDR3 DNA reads TGTGCCAGCAGTATCCCTGGAGGGGAGACCCAGTACTTC. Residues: CASSIPGGETQYF.

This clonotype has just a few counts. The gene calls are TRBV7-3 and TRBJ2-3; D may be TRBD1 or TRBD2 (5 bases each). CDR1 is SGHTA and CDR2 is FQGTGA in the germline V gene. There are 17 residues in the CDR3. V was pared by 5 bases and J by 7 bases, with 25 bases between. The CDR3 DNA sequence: TGTGCCAGCAGCCCCTACCCGTCTAGCAGGGAGCTATATACGCAGTATTTT. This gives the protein CASSPYPSSRELYTQYF.

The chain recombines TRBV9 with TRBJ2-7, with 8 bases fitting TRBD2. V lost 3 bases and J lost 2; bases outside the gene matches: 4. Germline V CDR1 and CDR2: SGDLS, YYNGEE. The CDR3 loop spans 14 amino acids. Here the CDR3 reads CASSAGGNPYEQYF. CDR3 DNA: TGTGCCAGCAGCGCGGGAGGGAACCCCTACGAGCAGTACTTC.

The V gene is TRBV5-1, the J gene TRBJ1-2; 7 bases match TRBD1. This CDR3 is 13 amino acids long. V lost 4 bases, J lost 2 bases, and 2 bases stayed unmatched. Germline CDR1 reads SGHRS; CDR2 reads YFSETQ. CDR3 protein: CASSEDRNYGYTF. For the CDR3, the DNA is TGCGCCAGCAGCGAGGACAGGAACTATGGCTACACCTTC.

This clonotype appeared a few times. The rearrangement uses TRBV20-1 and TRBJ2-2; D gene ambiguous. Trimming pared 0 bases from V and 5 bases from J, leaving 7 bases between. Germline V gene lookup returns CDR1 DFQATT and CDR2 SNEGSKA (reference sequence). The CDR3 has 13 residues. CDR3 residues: CSARDFGTGELFF. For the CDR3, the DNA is TGCAGTGCTAGAGATTTCGGAACCGGGGAGCTGTTTTTT.

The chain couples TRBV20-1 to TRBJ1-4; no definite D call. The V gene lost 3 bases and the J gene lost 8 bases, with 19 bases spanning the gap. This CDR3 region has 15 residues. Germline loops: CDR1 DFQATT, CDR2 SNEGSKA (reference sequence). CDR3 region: CSASQPGRLGEKLFF. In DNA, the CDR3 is TGCAGTGCTAGTCAACCGGGCCGGTTGGGAGAAAAACTGTTTTTT.

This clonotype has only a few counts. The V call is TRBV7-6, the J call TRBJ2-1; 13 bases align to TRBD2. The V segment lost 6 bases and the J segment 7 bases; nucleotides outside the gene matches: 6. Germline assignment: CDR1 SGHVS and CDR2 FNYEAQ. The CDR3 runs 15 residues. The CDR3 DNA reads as TGTGCCAGCAGACCAGGACTAGCGGGGGCTAATGAGCAGTTCTTC. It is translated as CASRPGLAGANEQFF.